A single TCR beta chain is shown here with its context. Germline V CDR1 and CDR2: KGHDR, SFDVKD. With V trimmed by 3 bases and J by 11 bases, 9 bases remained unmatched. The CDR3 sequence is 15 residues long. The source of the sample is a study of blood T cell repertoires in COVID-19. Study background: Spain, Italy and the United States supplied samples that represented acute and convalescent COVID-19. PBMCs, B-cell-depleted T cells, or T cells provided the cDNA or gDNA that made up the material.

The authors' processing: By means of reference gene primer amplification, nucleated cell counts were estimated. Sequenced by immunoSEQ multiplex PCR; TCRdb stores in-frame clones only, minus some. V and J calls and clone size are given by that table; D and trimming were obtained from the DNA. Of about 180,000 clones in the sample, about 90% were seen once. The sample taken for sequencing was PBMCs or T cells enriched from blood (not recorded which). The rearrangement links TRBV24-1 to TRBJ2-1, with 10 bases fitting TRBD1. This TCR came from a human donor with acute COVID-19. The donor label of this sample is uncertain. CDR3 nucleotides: TGTGCCACCAGTGATCAGGACAGGGGGGTTTTCCAGCAGTTCTTC. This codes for CATSDQDRGVFQQFF.